This T cell receptor (beta chain) is from a study of blood T cells in healthy people across ages. Broader study findings: Any changes in expanded clonotypes were possibly confounded, as donor CMV status remained unknown.

The sample holds a few counts of this clonotype. No antigen is known for it. The use of a sample-barcoded 5' primer and a J-beta primer mix characterized a second PCR of about 7 to 12 cycles. The authors tagged each cDNA molecule using a template-switch adaptor with 12 random nucleotides. TCRdb re-called the 5' RACE reads with MiXCR, one entry per CDR3 protein. The sample lists about 680,000 distinct CDR3 sequences, around 45% occurring once. V shed 0 bases and J shed 7 bases, with 16 bases lying between them. From germline, CDR1 is LGHNA and CDR2 YSLEER. The CDR3 has 15 amino acids. Per sample, a minimum of 6.5 million PBMCs were isolated.

Sequencing input: blood. V gene TRBV4-3 combines with J gene TRBJ2-7, with a tentative D call TRBD1 (6 bases). This receptor was obtained from a woman aged 60-75 years in good health. The CDR3: CASSQDAGTSFEQYF. The CDR3 DNA sequence: TGCGCCAGCAGCCAAGACGCAGGGACATCATTTGAGCAGTACTTC.